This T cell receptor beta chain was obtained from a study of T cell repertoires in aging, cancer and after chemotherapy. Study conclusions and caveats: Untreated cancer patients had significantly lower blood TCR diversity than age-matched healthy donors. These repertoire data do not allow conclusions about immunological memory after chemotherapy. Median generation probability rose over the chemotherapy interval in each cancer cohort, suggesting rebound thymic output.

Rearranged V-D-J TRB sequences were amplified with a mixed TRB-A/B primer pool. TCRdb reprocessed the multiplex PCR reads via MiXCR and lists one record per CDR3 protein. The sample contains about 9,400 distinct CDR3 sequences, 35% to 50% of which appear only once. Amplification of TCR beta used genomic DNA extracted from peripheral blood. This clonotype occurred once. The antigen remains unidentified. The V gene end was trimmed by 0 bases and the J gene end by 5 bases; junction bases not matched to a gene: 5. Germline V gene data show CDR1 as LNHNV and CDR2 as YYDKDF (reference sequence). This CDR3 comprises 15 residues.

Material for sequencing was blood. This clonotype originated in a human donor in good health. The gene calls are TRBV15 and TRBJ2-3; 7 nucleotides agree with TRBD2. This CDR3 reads CATSRDPSGRDTQYF. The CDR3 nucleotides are TGTGCCACCAGCAGAGATCCTAGCGGAAGAGATACGCAGTATTTT. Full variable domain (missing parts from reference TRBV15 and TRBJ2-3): DAMVIQNPRYQVTQFGKPVTLSCSQTLNHNVMYWYQQKSSQAPKLLFHYYDKDFNNEADTPDNFQSRRPNTSFCFLDIRSPGLGDTAMYLCATSRDPSGRDTQYFGPGTRLTVL.